This TCR beta chain is from a study of graft-versus-host responses after intestinal transplantation. Study-level findings and limits: Recipient bone marrow held GvH clones, some seen earlier in ileum or blood. Declines in HvG clones occurring early post-transplant were associated with peak circulating GvH clone levels.

This table comes from immunoSEQ multiplex PCR, and its TCRdb copy is limited to in-frame clones, with some not included. The data hold some 85,000 clones, with 80% to 90% observed a single time. In regard to this clone: The antigen is undetermined.

Looked up from germline, CDR1 is SEHNR and CDR2 is FQNEAQ (reference sequence). The V gene lost 5 bases and the J gene lost 3 bases, with 8 bases spanning the gap. The CDR3 length is 12 residues. This chain uses TRBV7-9 with TRBJ2-7, with unresolved D. The sequences come from unstimulated CD8+ T cells sorted from spleen or lymph node cells, collected before transplant. The receptor was isolated from a human donor who was the organ donor for an intestinal transplant. For the CDR3, the DNA is TGTGCCAGCAGCCTAGGGTACTACGAGCAGTACTTC. The encoded protein is CASSLGYYEQYF.